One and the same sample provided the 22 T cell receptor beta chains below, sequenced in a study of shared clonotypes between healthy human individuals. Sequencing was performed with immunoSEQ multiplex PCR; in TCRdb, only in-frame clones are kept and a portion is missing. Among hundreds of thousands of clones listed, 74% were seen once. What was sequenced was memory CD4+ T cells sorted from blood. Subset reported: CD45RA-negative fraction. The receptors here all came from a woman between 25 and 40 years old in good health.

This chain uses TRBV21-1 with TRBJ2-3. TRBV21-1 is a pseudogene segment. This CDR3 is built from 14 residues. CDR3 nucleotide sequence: TGTGCCAGCAGCAATCCGGAAGACACAGATACGCAGTATTTT. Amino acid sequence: CASSNPEDTDTQYF.

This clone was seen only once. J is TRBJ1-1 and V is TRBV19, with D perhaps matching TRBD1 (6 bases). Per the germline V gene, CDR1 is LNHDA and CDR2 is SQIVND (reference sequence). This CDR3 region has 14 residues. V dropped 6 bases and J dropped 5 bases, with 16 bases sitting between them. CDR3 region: CASRLTGSRTEAFF. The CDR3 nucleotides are TGTGCCAGTAGACTCACAGGGTCGAGGACTGAAGCTTTCTTT.

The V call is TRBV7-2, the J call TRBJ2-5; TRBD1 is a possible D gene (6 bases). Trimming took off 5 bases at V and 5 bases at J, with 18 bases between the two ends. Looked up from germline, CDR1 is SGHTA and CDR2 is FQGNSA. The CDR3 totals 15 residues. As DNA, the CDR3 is TGTGCCAGCAGCGCCTCCGGGACAACGCGTGAGACCCAGTACTTC. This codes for CASSASGTTRETQYF.

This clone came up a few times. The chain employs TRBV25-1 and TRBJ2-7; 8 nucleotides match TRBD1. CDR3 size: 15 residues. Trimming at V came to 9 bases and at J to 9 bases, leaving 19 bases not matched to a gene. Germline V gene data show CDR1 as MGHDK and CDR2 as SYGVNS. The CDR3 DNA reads TGTGCCAGTAGTCAATCGACAGGGGACTCGCCTCGGCAGTACTTC. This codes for CASSQSTGDSPRQYF.

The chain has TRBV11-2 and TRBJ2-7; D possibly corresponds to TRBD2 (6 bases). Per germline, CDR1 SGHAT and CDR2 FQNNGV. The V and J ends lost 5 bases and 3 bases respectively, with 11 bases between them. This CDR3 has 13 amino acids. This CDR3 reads CASSPGRDYEQYF. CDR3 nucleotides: TGTGCCAGCAGCCCTGGGCGGGACTACGAGCAGTACTTC.

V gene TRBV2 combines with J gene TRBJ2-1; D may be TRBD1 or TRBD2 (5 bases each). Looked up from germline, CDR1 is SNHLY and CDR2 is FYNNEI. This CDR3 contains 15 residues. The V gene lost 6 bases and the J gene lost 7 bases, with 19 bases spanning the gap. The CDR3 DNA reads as TGTGCCAGCAGCAAGGGGACCCCGGGGAGTAATGAGCAGTTCTTC. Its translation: CASSKGTPGSNEQFF.

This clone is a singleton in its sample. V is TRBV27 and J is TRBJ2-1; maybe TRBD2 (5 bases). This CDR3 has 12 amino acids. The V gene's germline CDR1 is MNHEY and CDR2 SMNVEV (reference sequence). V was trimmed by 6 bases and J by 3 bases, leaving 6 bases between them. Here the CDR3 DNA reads TGTGCCAGCAGCGGGAACTACAATGAGCAGTTCTTC. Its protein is CASSGNYNEQFF.

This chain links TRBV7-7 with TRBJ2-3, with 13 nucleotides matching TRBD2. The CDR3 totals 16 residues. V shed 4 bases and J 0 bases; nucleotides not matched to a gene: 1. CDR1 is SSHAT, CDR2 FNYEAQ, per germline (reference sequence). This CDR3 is CASSSGLAGSTDTQYF. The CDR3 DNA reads TGTGCCAGCAGCTCGGGACTAGCGGGGAGCACAGATACGCAGTATTTT. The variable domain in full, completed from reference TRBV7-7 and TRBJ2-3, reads GAGVSQSPRYKVTKRGQDVTLRCDPISSHATLYWYQQALGQGPEFLTYFNYEAQPDKSGLPSDRFSAERPEGSISTLTIQRTEQRDSAMYRCASSSGLAGSTDTQYFGPGTRLTVL.

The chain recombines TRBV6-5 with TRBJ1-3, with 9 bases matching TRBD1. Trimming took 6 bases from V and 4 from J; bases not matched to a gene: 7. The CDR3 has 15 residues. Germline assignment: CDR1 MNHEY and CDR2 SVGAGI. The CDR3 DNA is TGTGCCAGCAGACAACTCACAGGGGGCGGAAACACCATATATTTT. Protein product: CASRQLTGGGNTIYF.

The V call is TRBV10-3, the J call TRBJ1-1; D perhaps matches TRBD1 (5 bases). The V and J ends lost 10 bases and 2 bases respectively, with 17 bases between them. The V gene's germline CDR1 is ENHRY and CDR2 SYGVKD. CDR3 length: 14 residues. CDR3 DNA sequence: TGTGCCACTATCAAGGGACTACTTAACACTGAAGCTTTCTTT. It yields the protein CATIKGLLNTEAFF.

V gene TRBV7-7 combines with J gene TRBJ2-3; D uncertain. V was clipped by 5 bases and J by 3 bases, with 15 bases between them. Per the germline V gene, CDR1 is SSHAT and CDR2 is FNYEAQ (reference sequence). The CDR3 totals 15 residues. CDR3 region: CASSASQIGTDTQYF. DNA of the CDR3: TGTGCCAGCAGCGCCAGTCAGATTGGGACAGATACGCAGTATTTT.

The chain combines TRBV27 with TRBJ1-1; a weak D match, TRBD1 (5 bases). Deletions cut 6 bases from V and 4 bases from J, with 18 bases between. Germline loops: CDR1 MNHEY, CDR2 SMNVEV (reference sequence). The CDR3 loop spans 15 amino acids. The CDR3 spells CASSPSWGAGTEAFF. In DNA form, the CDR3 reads TGTGCCAGCAGCCCCTCGTGGGGCGCGGGCACTGAAGCTTTCTTT.

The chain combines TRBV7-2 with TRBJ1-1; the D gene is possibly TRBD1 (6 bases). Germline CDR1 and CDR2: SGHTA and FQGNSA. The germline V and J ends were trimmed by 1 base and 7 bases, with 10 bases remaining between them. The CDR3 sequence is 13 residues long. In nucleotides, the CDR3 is TGTGCCAGCAGCTTAGTGCAGGGGAGTGAAGCTTTCTTT. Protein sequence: CASSLVQGSEAFF.

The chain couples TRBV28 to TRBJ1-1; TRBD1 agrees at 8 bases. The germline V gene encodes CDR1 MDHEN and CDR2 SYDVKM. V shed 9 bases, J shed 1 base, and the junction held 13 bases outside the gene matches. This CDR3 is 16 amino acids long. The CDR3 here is CASRTGNWGRNTEAFF. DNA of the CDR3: TGTGCCAGTCGGACAGGGAATTGGGGTAGGAACACTGAAGCTTTCTTT.

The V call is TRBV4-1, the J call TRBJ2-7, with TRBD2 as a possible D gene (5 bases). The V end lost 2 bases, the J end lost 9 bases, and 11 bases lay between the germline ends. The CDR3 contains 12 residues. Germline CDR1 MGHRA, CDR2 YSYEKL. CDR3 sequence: CASSQPGGVQYF. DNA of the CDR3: TGCGCCAGCAGCCAACCTGGAGGCGTGCAGTACTTC.

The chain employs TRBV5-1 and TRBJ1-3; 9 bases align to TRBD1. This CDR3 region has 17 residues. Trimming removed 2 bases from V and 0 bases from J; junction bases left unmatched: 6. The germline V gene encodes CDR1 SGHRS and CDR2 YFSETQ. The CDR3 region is CASSFGQGRFSGNTIYF. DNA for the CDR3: TGCGCCAGCAGCTTCGGACAGGGGAGGTTCTCTGGAAACACCATATATTTT.

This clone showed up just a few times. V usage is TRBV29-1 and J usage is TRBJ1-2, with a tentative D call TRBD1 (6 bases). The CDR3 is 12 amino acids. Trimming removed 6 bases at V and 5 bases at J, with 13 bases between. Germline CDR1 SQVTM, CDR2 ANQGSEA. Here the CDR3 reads CSVGGASYGYTF. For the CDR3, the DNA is TGCAGCGTGGGGGGGGCGTCGTATGGCTACACCTTC. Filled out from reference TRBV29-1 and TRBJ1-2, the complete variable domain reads SAVISQKPSRDICQRGTSLTIQCQVDSQVTMMFWYRQQPGQSLTLIATANQGSEATYESGFVIDKFPISRPNLTFSTLTVSNMSPEDSSIYLCSVGGASYGYTFGSGTRLTVV.

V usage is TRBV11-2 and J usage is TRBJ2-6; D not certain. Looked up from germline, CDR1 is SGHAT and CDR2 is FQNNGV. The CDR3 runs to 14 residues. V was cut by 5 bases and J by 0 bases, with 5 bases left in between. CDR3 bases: TGTGCCAGCAGCCCCATCTCTGGGGCCAACGTCCTGACTTTC. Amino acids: CASSPISGANVLTF. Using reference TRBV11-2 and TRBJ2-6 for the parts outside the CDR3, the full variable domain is EAGVAQSPRYKIIEKRQSVAFWCNPISGHATLYWYQQILGQGPKLLIQFQNNGVVDDSQLPKDRFSAERLKGVDSTLKIQPAKLEDSAVYLCASSPISGANVLTFGAGSRLTVL.

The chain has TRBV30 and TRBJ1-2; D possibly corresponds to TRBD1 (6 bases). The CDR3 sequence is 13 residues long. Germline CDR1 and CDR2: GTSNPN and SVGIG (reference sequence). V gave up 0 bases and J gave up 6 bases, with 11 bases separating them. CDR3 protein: CAWSVRGANGYTF. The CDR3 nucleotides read TGTGCCTGGAGTGTTCGGGGGGCAAATGGCTACACCTTC.

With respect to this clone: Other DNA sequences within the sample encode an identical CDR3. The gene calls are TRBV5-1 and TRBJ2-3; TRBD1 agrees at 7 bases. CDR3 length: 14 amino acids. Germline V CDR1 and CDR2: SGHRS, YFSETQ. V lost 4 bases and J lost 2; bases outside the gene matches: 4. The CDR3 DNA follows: TGCGCCAGCAGCCTAGGACAGGACACAGATACGCAGTATTTT. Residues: CASSLGQDTDTQYF.

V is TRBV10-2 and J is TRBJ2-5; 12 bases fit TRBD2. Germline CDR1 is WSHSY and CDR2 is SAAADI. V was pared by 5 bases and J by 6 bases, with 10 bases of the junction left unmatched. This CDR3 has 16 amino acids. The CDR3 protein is CASSRTSGDTWQTQYF. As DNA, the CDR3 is TGCGCCAGCAGTCGGACTAGCGGGGATACTTGGCAGACCCAGTACTTC.

The CDR3 nucleotides read TGCAGCGTCGGGACTAGCGGGAACACCGGGGAGCTGTTTTTT. This sequence encodes CSVGTSGNTGELFF. The V gene is TRBV29-1, the J gene TRBJ2-2, with 11 bases that match TRBD2. The germline gives CDR1 SQVTM, CDR2 ANQGSEA. Trimming cost V 6 bases and J 1 base; bases outside gene matches: 1. The CDR3 length is 14 residues.